The 26 T cell receptor beta chains below all came from one sample that was sequenced in a study of blood T cell repertoires in COVID-19. TCRdb's copy holds only in-frame clones and misses some; the assay was immunoSEQ multiplex PCR. The sample consists of fewer than 150,000 clones, approximately 80% of them appearing once. The sample comprised peripheral blood. Source of these receptors: a human donor in a cohort sampled during active COVID-19.

This chain joins TRBV7-9 and TRBJ2-7; maybe TRBD1 (7 bases). The germline V and J ends were trimmed by 2 bases and 8 bases, with 22 bases remaining between them. The CDR3 is made up of 16 amino acids. CDR1 is SEHNR, CDR2 FQNEAQ, per germline (reference sequence). In nucleotides, the CDR3 is TGTGCCAGCAGCTTAATCCAGGGGGGACTGGGGACCCAGCAGTACTTC. Encoded protein: CASSLIQGGLGTQQYF.

The chain employs TRBV11-1 and TRBJ2-7; 9 nucleotides match TRBD1. V shed 5 bases and J 4 bases; nucleotides not matched to a gene: 9. CDR1 is SGHAT and CDR2 is FQDESV in the germline V gene (reference sequence). This CDR3 region has 15 residues. The CDR3 region has the DNA TGTGCCAGCAGCCCTGCTGGACAGGGGCATTACGAGCAGTACTTC. It encodes CASSPAGQGHYEQYF.

V usage is TRBV29-1 and J usage is TRBJ2-5, with 13 bases identical to TRBD2. Looked up from germline, CDR1 is SQVTM and CDR2 is ANQGSEA. The CDR3 is 14 residues long. V lost 6 bases and J lost 5; bases outside the gene matches: 6. CDR3 coding DNA: TGCAGCGTCACTAGCGGGGGGGCGACGGAGACCCAGTACTTC. Translation: CSVTSGGATETQYF.

This chain uses TRBV5-4 with TRBJ2-1; D is unresolved. The CDR3 consists of 16 residues. V was pared by 6 bases and J by 0 bases, with 16 bases between. Germline V gene sequence: CDR1 SGHNT, CDR2 YYREEE (reference sequence). The CDR3 protein is CASNIKGGSSYNEQFF. The DNA for the CDR3 is TGTGCCAGCAACATTAAAGGCGGAAGCTCCTACAATGAGCAGTTCTTC.

J is TRBJ1-1 and V is TRBV5-4; no clear D. Deletions cut 0 bases from V and 1 base from J, with 10 bases between. Germline CDR1 SGHNT, CDR2 YYREEE (reference sequence). The CDR3 sequence is 15 residues long. CDR3 sequence reads: CASSLGGTSNTEAFF. Written as DNA, the CDR3 is TGTGCCAGCAGCTTGGGAGGCACATCGAACACTGAAGCTTTCTTT.

The chain uses TRBV7-2 and TRBJ2-5, with 7 nucleotides matching TRBD2. The ends lost 3 bases at V and 7 bases at J; junction bases unmatched: 8. Germline V lookup: CDR1 SGHTA, CDR2 FQGNSA. This CDR3 contains 14 residues. The CDR3 coding sequence is TGTGCCAGCAGCTTGAGCGGGGCTATTGGGACCCAGTACTTC. It translates to CASSLSGAIGTQYF.

Written as DNA, the CDR3 is TGTGCCAGCAGCTTAGACCAGGGAAGGGCCAACTATGGCTACACCTTC. The encoded protein is CASSLDQGRANYGYTF. This chain joins TRBV7-2 and TRBJ1-2, with D tentatively TRBD1 (5 bases). V lost 1 base and J 2 bases, leaving 14 bases between the germline ends. This CDR3 has 16 residues. CDR1 is SGHTA and CDR2 is FQGNSA in the germline V gene.

The chain joins TRBV4-2 to TRBJ2-2; D not certain. Trimming removed 2 bases at V and 4 bases at J, with 11 bases between. The CDR3 contains 15 residues. Per the germline V gene, CDR1 is LGHNA and CDR2 is YNFKEQ. The CDR3 loop is CASSQSLPATGELFF. CDR3 DNA sequence: TGTGCCAGCAGCCAAAGCCTACCCGCCACCGGGGAGCTGTTTTTT.

The rearrangement links TRBV11-3 to TRBJ2-3, with 9 bases lining up with TRBD1. Germline V gives CDR1 SGHNT, CDR2 YENEEA. CDR3 length equals 15 residues. Trimming at V came to 5 bases and at J to 2 bases, leaving 5 bases not matched to a gene. As DNA, the CDR3 is TGTGCCAGCAGCGTAGGGACAGGGCCCACAGATACGCAGTATTTT. Translated: CASSVGTGPTDTQYF.

A remark on this clone: The junction departs from germline at one end; a sequencing error may be responsible. The chain links TRBV7-7 to TRBJ2-1; D is perhaps TRBD1 (5 bases). The germline CDR1 and CDR2 sequences are SSHAT and FNYEAQ (reference sequence). This CDR3 spans 15 amino acids. The CDR3 is CASSLGASIYNEQFF. The CDR3 coding sequence is TGTGCTAGCAGCTTAGGGGCATCAATATACAATGAGCAGTTCTTC.

The V gene is TRBV28, the J gene TRBJ2-6; TRBD1 might be the D (6 bases). V was trimmed by 5 bases and J by 3 bases, leaving 11 bases between them. The germline V gene encodes CDR1 MDHEN and CDR2 SYDVKM. This CDR3 region has 15 residues. The CDR3 protein is CASSATGFGANVLTF. CDR3 in DNA: TGTGCCAGCAGTGCAACAGGGTTTGGGGCCAACGTCCTGACTTTC.

The genes are TRBV7-6 and TRBJ2-3, with 14 bases fitting TRBD2. Germline lookup yields CDR1 SGHVS and CDR2 FNYEAQ. V shed 5 bases and J 0 bases; nucleotides not matched to a gene: 10. The CDR3 has 19 amino acids. The CDR3 nucleotides are TGTGCCAGCAGCCCTAGACTAGCGGGGGGGACTTTTAGCACAGATACGCAGTATTTT. It specifies CASSPRLAGGTFSTDTQYF.

The chain employs TRBV19 and TRBJ2-3, with 10 bases aligning to TRBD1. Germline trimming cut 6 bases from V and 2 bases from J; bases unmatched to any gene: 8. Germline CDR1 is LNHDA and CDR2 is SQIVND (reference sequence). The CDR3 loop spans 16 amino acids. CDR3 sequence (DNA): TGTGCCAGTAGCCAACCGACAGGGGGCCTCACAGATACGCAGTATTTT. It translates to CASSQPTGGLTDTQYF. The full variable domain, with the rest looked up from reference TRBV19 and TRBJ2-3, is DGGITQSPKYLFRKEGQNVTLSCEQNLNHDAMYWYRQDPGQGLRLIYYSQIVNDFQKGDIAEGYSVSREKKESFPLTVTSAQKNPTAFYLCASSQPTGGLTDTQYFGPGTRLTVL.

The chain couples TRBV27 to TRBJ2-3; the D gene is possibly TRBD2 (7 bases). Germline V lookup: CDR1 MNHEY, CDR2 SMNVEV (reference sequence). The CDR3 loop spans 17 amino acids. The V end was cut by 3 bases, the J end by 4 bases, with 20 bases between. CDR3 amino acids: CASSLAQGRGFPDTQYF. CDR3 coding DNA: TGTGCCAGCAGTTTGGCCCAGGGGCGGGGGTTTCCAGATACGCAGTATTTT.

The genes are TRBV19 and TRBJ1-6; no clear D gene. Germline V gives CDR1 LNHDA, CDR2 SQIVND (reference sequence). This CDR3 is built from 14 residues. Trimming removed 5 bases at V and 5 bases at J, with 10 bases between. The CDR3 loop is CASSVGRNNSPLHF. CDR3 in DNA: TGTGCCAGTAGTGTCGGGAGGAATAATTCACCCCTCCACTTT.

The chain has TRBV5-8 and TRBJ1-4, with a weak D call TRBD1 (5 bases). CDR3 length equals 15 residues. V was shortened by 4 bases and J by 2 bases, with 12 bases between the two germline ends. The germline gives CDR1 SGHTS, CDR2 YDEGEE. The CDR3 sequence is CASSDRGMTNEKLFF. As DNA, the CDR3 is TGTGCCAGCAGCGATCGGGGGATGACTAATGAAAAACTGTTTTTT.

The CDR3 nucleotides are TGTGCCAGCAGCCCCAGGGTAAACAATCAGCCCCAGCATTTT. It translates to CASSPRVNNQPQHF. The chain joins TRBV5-8 to TRBJ1-5; TRBD1 might be the D (5 bases). The CDR3 loop spans 14 amino acids. The V and J ends lost 4 bases and 3 bases respectively, with 11 bases between them. The germline V gene has CDR1 SGHTS and CDR2 YDEGEE.

This clone has just a few counts. V usage is TRBV5-1 and J usage is TRBJ1-6, with a weak D call TRBD1 (6 bases). Germline lookup yields CDR1 SGHRS and CDR2 YFSETQ. The CDR3 has 16 residues. V lost 0 bases to trimming and J lost 8 bases, with 15 bases between them. CDR3 DNA: TGCGCCAGCAGCTTGGGCGGCAGGGGCACTCATTCACCCCTCCACTTT. Protein sequence: CASSLGGRGTHSPLHF.

V usage is TRBV18 and J usage is TRBJ2-3; TRBD2 matches at 7 bases. From germline, CDR1 is KGHSH and CDR2 LQKENI. The CDR3 spans 18 residues. J was trimmed by 6 bases and V by 0 bases; bases with no gene match: 15. The CDR3 region is CASSPPGPPSGSEDTQYF. DNA for the CDR3: TGTGCCAGCTCACCACCAGGCCCGCCTAGCGGCTCCGAGGATACGCAGTATTTT.

The chain is built from TRBV7-2 and TRBJ2-1; TRBD2 matches 7 bases. V was clipped by 1 base and J by 2 bases; unmatched bases: 5. This CDR3 is 16 amino acids long. Germline-derived CDR1 and CDR2 are SGHTA and FQGNSA. CDR3 loop: CASSLVSSGAYNEQFF. Here the CDR3 DNA reads TGTGCCAGCAGCTTAGTTTCTAGCGGTGCCTACAATGAGCAGTTCTTC. Full variable domain (remainder filled in from reference TRBV7-2 and TRBJ2-1): GAGVSQSPSNKVTEKGKDVELRCDPISGHTALYWYRQSLGQGLEFLIYFQGNSAPDKSGLPSDRFSAERTGGSVSTLTIQRTQQEDSAVYLCASSLVSSGAYNEQFFGPGTRLTVL.

The chain is built from TRBV9 and TRBJ1-1, with 9 bases that match TRBD1. CDR1 is SGDLS, CDR2 YYNGEE, per germline. After removal of 2 bases from V and 4 bases from J, the junction contained 6 bases not matched to a gene. The CDR3 runs to 15 residues. The CDR3 loop reads CASSVTGGESTEAFF. In DNA, the CDR3 is TGTGCCAGCAGCGTGACAGGGGGGGAGAGCACTGAAGCTTTCTTT.

The chain joins TRBV2 to TRBJ2-2, with 10 bases fitting TRBD2. CDR1 is SNHLY and CDR2 is FYNNEI in the germline V gene. The length of the CDR3 is 15 residues. V was pared by 5 bases and J by 2 bases, with 2 bases of the junction left unmatched. The CDR3 DNA reads TGTGCCAGCAGTCGGACTAGCGGTAACACCGGGGAGCTGTTTTTT. This encodes CASSRTSGNTGELFF.

The V and J genes are TRBV6-5 and TRBJ2-1; 11 bases are shared with TRBD2. This CDR3 has 15 amino acids. Trimming at V came to 7 bases and at J to 0 bases, leaving 2 bases not matched to a gene. The germline V gene has CDR1 MNHEY and CDR2 SVGAGI. CDR3 sequence reads: CASTTSGTSYNEQFF. The CDR3 DNA reads as TGTGCCAGCACGACTAGCGGGACCTCCTACAATGAGCAGTTCTTC.

The chain has TRBV9 and TRBJ2-2; tentative D call: TRBD1 (5 bases). CDR1 and CDR2 from the germline V gene are SGDLS and YYNGEE. The CDR3 has 15 amino acids. Deletions cut 0 bases from V and 4 bases from J, with 10 bases between. The CDR3 nucleotides read TGTGCCAGCAGCGTAGGGGGCGCCGGCACCGGGGAGCTGTTTTTT. It translates to CASSVGGAGTGELFF.

V gene TRBV6-5 combines with J gene TRBJ2-5, with 8 nucleotides matching TRBD1. Losses at the gene ends were 4 bases for V and 4 bases for J; bases not matched to a gene: 8. This CDR3 region has 15 residues. Germline CDR1 reads MNHEY; CDR2 reads SVGAGI. As DNA, the CDR3 is TGTGCCAGCAGTTCCGCCGGGACAGGTAGAGAGACCCAGTACTTC. Protein product: CASSSAGTGRETQYF.

The chain couples TRBV7-2 to TRBJ1-3; 8 bases align to TRBD1. Losses at the gene ends were 4 bases for V and 0 bases for J; bases not matched to a gene: 8. The CDR3 has 17 residues. Germline CDR1 and CDR2: SGHTA and FQGNSA. The CDR3 DNA is TGTGCCAGCAGCTGGGGGGGGACAGGAGGCTCTGGAAACACCATATATTTT. This codes for CASSWGGTGGSGNTIYF.